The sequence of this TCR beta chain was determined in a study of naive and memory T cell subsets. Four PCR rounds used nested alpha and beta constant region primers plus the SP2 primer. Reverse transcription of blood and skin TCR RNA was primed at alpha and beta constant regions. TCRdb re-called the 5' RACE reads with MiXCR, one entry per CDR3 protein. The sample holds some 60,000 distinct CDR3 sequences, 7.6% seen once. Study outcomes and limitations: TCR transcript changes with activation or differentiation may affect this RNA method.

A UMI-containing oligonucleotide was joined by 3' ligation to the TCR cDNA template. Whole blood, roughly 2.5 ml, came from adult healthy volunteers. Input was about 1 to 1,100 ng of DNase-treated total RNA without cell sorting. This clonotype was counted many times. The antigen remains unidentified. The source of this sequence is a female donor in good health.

Here the CDR3 DNA reads TGTGCCAGCAGTTTCCGGGATGGCTACACCTTC. Translating it yields CASSFRDGYTF. The V and J genes are TRBV28 and TRBJ1-2, with unresolved D. The CDR3 is 11 amino acids. V was clipped by 3 bases and J by 6 bases, with 5 bases between them. Germline V lookup: CDR1 MDHEN, CDR2 SYDVKM.